A selection of T cell receptor beta chains follows, all from one sample in a study of cytomegalovirus exposure and HLA in healthy donors. Sequencing used immunoSEQ multiplex PCR; TCRdb keeps in-frame clones, though not all of them. Found here are fewer than 250,000 clones, approximately 83% of them singletons; the top ten hold more than 12%. The specimen was PBMCs. The receptors here all came from a woman aged 25 to 45 in good health and CMV-seropositive. The CDR3 runs from the conserved cysteine through the conserved F or W. The D gene is left open where the match is weak. Part of the rows lack a size; the others show once, few, many or a class for expanded clones.

size: .; J: TRBJ2-1; D: TRBD2; V: TRBV4-1; CDR3: CASSPRLAGAYNEQFF; DNA: TGCGCCAGCAGCCCCCGACTAGCGGGAGCCTACAATGAGCAGTTCTTC
size: .; J: TRBJ1-1; D: .; V: TRBV29-1; CDR3: CSVGRAGGTEAFF; DNA: TGCAGCGTGGGCCGGGCCGGTGGGACTGAAGCTTTCTTT
size: once; J: TRBJ1-5; D: .; V: TRBV6-5; CDR3: CASSYLGLSHQPQHF; DNA: TGTGCCAGCAGTTACTTGGGACTCTCCCATCAGCCCCAGCATTTT
size: .; J: TRBJ1-2; D: .; V: TRBV6-5; CDR3: CASSYSAGGHYGYTF; DNA: TGTGCCAGCAGTTACTCGGCGGGGGGGCACTATGGCTACACCTTC
size: .; J: TRBJ1-4; D: .; V: TRBV7-6; CDR3: CASSLPSGQTRNEKLFF; DNA: TGTGCCAGCAGCTTACCCTCTGGACAGACACGTAATGAAAAACTGTTTTTT
size: .; J: TRBJ1-1; D: .; V: TRBV18; CDR3: CASSRTVNTEAFF; DNA: TGTGCCAGCTCAAGGACAGTAAACACTGAAGCTTTCTTT
size: .; J: TRBJ1-1; D: .; V: TRBV4-3; CDR3: CASSPGPGGNTEAFF; DNA: TGCGCCAGCAGCCCAGGACCCGGGGGGAACACTGAAGCTTTCTTT
size: .; J: TRBJ2-2; D: .; V: TRBV13; CDR3: CASSLGHRENTGELFF; DNA: TGTGCCAGCAGCTTAGGCCATAGGGAGAACACCGGGGAGCTGTTTTTT
size: once; J: TRBJ2-1; D: .; V: TRBV27; CDR3: CASSLWRGDNEQFF; DNA: TGTGCCAGCAGTTTATGGCGGGGAGACAATGAGCAGTTCTTC
size: .; J: TRBJ2-7; D: TRBD1; V: TRBV27; CDR3: CASSGPGTGFNEQYF; DNA: TGTGCCAGCAGCGGACCCGGGACAGGGTTCAACGAGCAGTACTTC
size: .; J: TRBJ1-2; D: .; V: TRBV9; CDR3: CASSRPGLPGGYTF; DNA: TGTGCCAGCAGCCGCCCGGGCCTCCCGGGCGGCTACACCTTC
size: .; J: TRBJ1-1; D: .; V: TRBV28; CDR3: CASSLPRGLTEAFF; DNA: TGTGCCAGCAGTTTACCCCGCGGCTTGACTGAAGCTTTCTTT
size: few; J: TRBJ1-1; D: .; V: TRBV5-1; CDR3: CASSAQGNTEAFF; DNA: TGCGCCAGCAGCGCACAGGGAAACACTGAAGCTTTCTTT
size: .; J: TRBJ1-5; D: TRBD1; V: TRBV27; CDR3: CASIGSEGGWGQPQHF; DNA: TGTGCCAGCATAGGATCTGAAGGGGGCTGGGGACAGCCCCAGCATTTT